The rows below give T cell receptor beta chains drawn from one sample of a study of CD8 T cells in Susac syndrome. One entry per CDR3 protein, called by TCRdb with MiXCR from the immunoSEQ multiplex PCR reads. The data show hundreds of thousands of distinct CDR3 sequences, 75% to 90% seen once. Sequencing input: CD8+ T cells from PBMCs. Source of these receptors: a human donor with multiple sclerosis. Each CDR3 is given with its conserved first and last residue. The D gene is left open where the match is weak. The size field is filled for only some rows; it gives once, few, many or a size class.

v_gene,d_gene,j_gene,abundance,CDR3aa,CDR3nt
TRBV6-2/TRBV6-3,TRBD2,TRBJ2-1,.,CASGWTSGRADEQFF,TGTGCCAGCGGATGGACTAGCGGGAGGGCAGATGAGCAGTTCTTC
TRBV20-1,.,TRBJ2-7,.,CSARDRRSSYEQYF,TGCAGTGCTAGAGATAGGCGGTCCTCCTACGAGCAGTACTTC
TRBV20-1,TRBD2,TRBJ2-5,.,CSARAGRAEETQYF,TGCAGTGCTAGAGCCGGGAGGGCCGAAGAGACCCAGTACTTC
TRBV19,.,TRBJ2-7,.,CASTPGSIDEQYF,TGTGCCAGTACCCCGGGATCTATCGACGAGCAGTACTTC
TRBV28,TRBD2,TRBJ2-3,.,CASSFPRESTDTQYF,TGTGCCAGCAGTTTCCCGCGGGAGAGCACAGATACGCAGTATTTT
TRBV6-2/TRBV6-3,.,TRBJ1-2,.,CASKFAGGNYGYTF,TGTGCAAGCAAGTTTGCAGGAGGTAACTATGGCTACACCTTC
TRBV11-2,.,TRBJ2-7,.,CASSLDWAGLGEQYF,TGTGCCAGCAGCTTAGATTGGGCAGGGCTCGGCGAGCAGTACTTC
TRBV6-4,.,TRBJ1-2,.,CASSGDPYGYTF,TGTGCCAGCAGTGGGGACCCCTATGGCTACACCTTC
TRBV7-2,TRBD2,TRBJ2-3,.,CASSSVGRADTQYF,TGTGCCAGCAGCTCTGTCGGGAGGGCAGATACGCAGTATTTT
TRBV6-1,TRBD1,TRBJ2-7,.,CASSEMDRGVAGLHEQYF,TGTGCCAGCAGTGAAATGGACAGGGGAGTAGCGGGTCTCCACGAGCAGTACTTC
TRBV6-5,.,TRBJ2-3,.,CASSYRTIEDTQYF,TGTGCCAGCAGTTACCGCACCATCGAAGATACGCAGTATTTT
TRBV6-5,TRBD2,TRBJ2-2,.,CASSYGGLAVTRTGELFF,TGTGCCAGCAGTTACGGTGGGCTAGCGGTTACAAGGACCGGGGAGCTGTTTTTT
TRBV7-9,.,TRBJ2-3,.,CASSFDRSHVPFTDTQYF,TGTGCCAGCAGCTTCGACAGGTCCCACGTGCCCTTCACAGATACGCAGTATTTT
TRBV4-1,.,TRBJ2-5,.,CASSQAGNWETQYF,TGCGCCAGCAGCCAAGCGGGGAACTGGGAGACCCAGTACTTC
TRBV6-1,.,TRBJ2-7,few,CASSEVVSYEQYF,TGTGCCAGCAGTGAAGTCGTCAGCTACGAGCAGTACTTC
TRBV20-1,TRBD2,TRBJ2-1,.,CSAFRLARGTYNEQFF,TGCAGTGCTTTCCGACTAGCGAGGGGCACCTACAATGAGCAGTTCTTC
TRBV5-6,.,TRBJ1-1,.,CASSFGPGLNTEAFF,TGTGCCAGCAGCTTTGGCCCCGGACTTAACACTGAAGCTTTCTTT
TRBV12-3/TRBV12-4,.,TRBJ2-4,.,CASSPPGEKAKNIQYF,TGTGCCAGCAGTCCCCCCGGGGAGAAGGCCAAAAACATTCAGTACTTC
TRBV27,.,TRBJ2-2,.,CASSWRDGELFF,TGTGCCAGCAGTTGGCGGGACGGGGAGCTGTTTTTT